These 31 T cell receptor beta chains originate from one sample sequenced in a study of cytomegalovirus exposure and HLA in healthy donors. PCR employed 60 Vbeta and 13 Jbeta primers. Produced via immunoSEQ multiplex PCR; TCRdb's table is partial and in-frame only. The sample's table shows about 200,000 clones. Sequences were obtained from PBMCs. The receptors originated from a girl aged 2 to 9 in good health and CMV-seropositive.

The J gene is TRBJ2-1, the V gene TRBV4-2; tentatively, D is TRBD2 (5 bases). Trimming took off 4 bases at V and 7 bases at J, with 17 bases between the two ends. CDR1 and CDR2 (germline): LGHNA, YNFKEQ. This CDR3 region has 15 residues. Here the CDR3 DNA reads TGTGCCAGCAGCCCGGCTCCGGGGATTTGGAATGAGCAGTTCTTC. Protein product: CASSPAPGIWNEQFF.

The J gene is TRBJ2-1, the V gene TRBV28, with D tentatively TRBD2 (5 bases). This CDR3 comprises 15 residues. The germline V gene encodes CDR1 MDHEN and CDR2 SYDVKM. The V gene lost 8 bases and the J gene lost 9 bases, with 23 bases spanning the gap. CDR3 protein: CASYPLEGRSSEQFF. The DNA for the CDR3 is TGTGCCAGCTACCCCCTAGAAGGGAGATCGAGTGAGCAGTTCTTC.

The chain uses TRBV29-1 and TRBJ2-5, with a tentative D call TRBD2 (5 bases). The J call may be in error: the DNA end matches TRBJ2-7 better. From germline, CDR1 is SQVTM and CDR2 ANQGSEA. CDR3 length equals 14 residues. In DNA, the CDR3 is TGCAGCGTTGCCAGTACTAGGTTCTCCTACGAGCAGTACTTC. It specifies CSVASTRFSYEQYF.

The rearrangement uses TRBV9 and TRBJ2-7; 10 bases align to TRBD2. CDR3 length equals 24 residues. Per germline, CDR1 SGDLS and CDR2 YYNGEE. The V gene end was trimmed by 0 bases and the J gene end by 2 bases; junction bases not matched to a gene: 29. In DNA form, the CDR3 reads TGTGCCAGCAGCGTAGCTCCAGCTTCAGATACTAGCGGGAATCGCGGAATGGCAGCCTACGAGCAGTACTTC. Amino acids: CASSVAPASDTSGNRGMAAYEQYF. Using reference TRBV9 and TRBJ2-7 for the parts outside the CDR3, the full variable domain is DSGVTQTPKHLITATGQRVTLRCSPRSGDLSVYWYQQSLDQGLQFLIQYYNGEERAKGNILERFSAQQFPDLHSELNLSSLELGDSALYFCASSVAPASDTSGNRGMAAYEQYFGPGTRLTVT.

The V call is TRBV30, the J call TRBJ2-7; TRBD2 is a possible D gene (6 bases). CDR1 GTSNPN and CDR2 SVGIG come from the germline V gene (reference sequence). The V end lost 0 bases, the J end lost 3 bases, and 6 bases lay between the germline ends. This CDR3 has 12 amino acids. CDR3 region: CAWSVGGYEQYF. In DNA, the CDR3 is TGTGCCTGGAGTGTGGGGGGCTACGAGCAGTACTTC.

The V and J genes are TRBV25-1 and TRBJ2-5; 7 nucleotides match TRBD1. Germline V lookup: CDR1 MGHDK, CDR2 SYGVNS. The CDR3 totals 13 residues. V lost 4 bases and J lost 4; bases outside the gene matches: 3. DNA of the CDR3: TGTGCCAGCAGTGTGACAGGGTCAGAGACCCAGTACTTC. Its protein is CASSVTGSETQYF.

A remark on this clone: Other DNA sequences in this sample translate to the same CDR3. This chain links TRBV14 with TRBJ2-1; a weak D match, TRBD2 (6 bases). The CDR3 contains 19 residues. The germline CDR1 and CDR2 sequences are SGHDN and FVKESK. Between the trimmed V and J ends, which lost 4 bases and 0 bases, there was a span of 22 bases. DNA of the CDR3: TGTGCCAGCAGCCCCTACCTTACAGCGGGTAGCAGCTCCTACAATGAGCAGTTCTTC. Amino acids: CASSPYLTAGSSSYNEQFF.

Concerning this clone: The same CDR3 is also encoded by other DNA sequences in this sample. J is TRBJ2-7 and V is TRBV18, with 10 nucleotides matching TRBD1. This CDR3 region has 15 residues. Germline CDR1 is KGHSH and CDR2 is LQKENI. V lost 0 bases to trimming and J lost 2 bases; unmatched junction nucleotides: 1. As DNA, the CDR3 is TGTGCCAGCTCACCACCGGGACAGGGGCCCTACGAGCAGTACTTC. This encodes CASSPPGQGPYEQYF.

The genes are TRBV6-1 and TRBJ2-5, with D tentatively TRBD2 (6 bases). The end of the DNA aligns better with TRBJ2-7, so the J call may be wrong. Germline CDR1 reads MNHNS; CDR2 reads SASEGT. The CDR3 is 12 residues long. CDR3 nucleotides: TGTGCCAGCAGTGTGGGAGCGGGCGAGCAGTACTTC. This gives the protein CASSVGAGEQYF.

The V gene is TRBV27, the J gene TRBJ2-3, with D hard to call. CDR3 length: 13 residues. The V gene lost 7 bases and the J gene lost 2 bases, with 10 bases spanning the gap. The V gene's germline CDR1 is MNHEY and CDR2 SMNVEV (reference sequence). The CDR3: CASTSLHTDTQYF. CDR3 bases: TGTGCCAGCACCTCGTTACACACAGATACGCAGTATTTT.

V usage is TRBV15 and J usage is TRBJ1-2; D perhaps matches TRBD1 (6 bases). This CDR3 region has 15 residues. Trimming removed 3 bases from V and 3 bases from J, with 14 bases in between. Germline V gene data show CDR1 as LNHNV and CDR2 as YYDKDF (reference sequence). In DNA, the CDR3 is TGTGCCACCAGCAGGTTGGACAGCAAGGACTATGGCTACACCTTC. Translating it yields CATSRLDSKDYGYTF.

This sequence joins TRBV6-1 and TRBJ2-4; D uncertain. The CDR3 contains 13 residues. CDR1 and CDR2 from the germline V gene are MNHNS and SASEGT. Trimming removed 3 bases from V and 0 bases from J, with 3 bases in between. In nucleotides, the CDR3 is TGTGCCAGCAGTGATCTAGCCAAAAACATTCAGTACTTC. Amino acids: CASSDLAKNIQYF.

The CDR3 region is CSVIMPATGGSWEQYF. As DNA, the CDR3 is TGCAGCGTCATAATGCCGGCGACAGGGGGTTCGTGGGAGCAGTACTTC. The gene calls are TRBV29-1 and TRBJ2-7, with 9 bases identical to TRBD1. The CDR3 totals 16 residues. The J segment lost 7 bases and the V segment lost 6 bases, leaving 19 bases of the junction unmatched. In germline, CDR1 is SQVTM, CDR2 ANQGSEA.

J is TRBJ1-1 and V is TRBV5-4; D unclear. CDR3 size: 12 residues. Trimming pared 2 bases from V and 1 base from J, leaving 3 bases between. Germline V gene sequence: CDR1 SGHNT, CDR2 YYREEE (reference sequence). CDR3 nucleotide sequence: TGTGCCAGCAGCTTCGGGAACACTGAAGCTTTCTTT. It is translated as CASSFGNTEAFF.

The chain has TRBV13 and TRBJ1-4, with D possibly TRBD1 on 6 matching bases. V gave up 2 bases and J gave up 3 bases, with 10 bases separating them. Germline values: CDR1 PRHDT, CDR2 FYEKMQ (reference sequence). This CDR3 has 15 residues. CDR3 coding DNA: TGTGCCAGCAGCTTACGAGGACAGCCTAATGAAAAACTGTTTTTT. It encodes CASSLRGQPNEKLFF.

V and J are TRBV10-3 and TRBJ2-1, with 13 bases that match TRBD2. Germline CDR1 and CDR2: ENHRY and SYGVKD. The CDR3 consists of 16 residues. With 10 bases clipped from V and 6 bases from J, the junction kept 12 bases outside the gene matches. CDR3 sequence reads: CATEGTSGTSINEQFF. The CDR3 DNA reads as TGTGCCACAGAGGGGACTAGCGGGACCTCAATCAATGAGCAGTTCTTC.

The V call is TRBV6-1, the J call TRBJ1-1; 7 nucleotides align to TRBD1. Germline-derived CDR1 and CDR2 are MNHNS and SASEGT. Losses at the gene ends were 4 bases for V and 3 bases for J; bases not matched to a gene: 5. The CDR3 is 14 amino acids. CDR3 in amino acids: CASSVQGLDTEAFF. CDR3 nucleotides: TGTGCCAGCAGTGTACAGGGGCTCGACACTGAAGCTTTCTTT.

V is TRBV27 and J is TRBJ2-3; D is possibly TRBD1 (6 bases). The germline CDR1 and CDR2 sequences are MNHEY and SMNVEV (reference sequence). CDR3 length equals 14 residues. Trimming stripped 5 bases from V and 0 bases from J, with 9 bases between. This CDR3 is CASSRDTSTDTQYF. For the CDR3, the DNA is TGTGCCAGCAGTCGGGACACTAGCACAGATACGCAGTATTTT.

The V and J genes are TRBV5-1 and TRBJ2-5; perhaps TRBD1 as D (6 bases). CDR3 length: 12 residues. Germline CDR1 SGHRS, CDR2 YFSETQ. The V gene lost 3 bases and the J gene lost 5 bases, with 8 bases spanning the gap. Here the CDR3 reads CASSSQGETQYF. CDR3 coding DNA: TGCGCCAGCAGCTCTCAGGGGGAGACCCAGTACTTC.

CDR3 protein: CASSLYMNTEAFF. The CDR3 DNA sequence: TGTGCCAGCAGCTTATACATGAACACTGAAGCTTTCTTT. This sequence joins TRBV7-9 and TRBJ1-1; D unclear. Germline V gives CDR1 SEHNR, CDR2 FQNEAQ (reference sequence). The CDR3 extends over 13 amino acids. V lost 2 bases, J lost 0 bases, and 4 bases lay in between.

V and J are TRBV6-5 and TRBJ2-1, with a tentative D call TRBD1 (6 bases). Trimming left V 7 bases short and J 6 bases short, with 13 bases between. The germline gives CDR1 MNHEY, CDR2 SVGAGI. The CDR3 runs to 13 residues. CDR3 coding DNA: TGTGCCAGCAAGGGACATTGGGGCAATGAGCAGTTCTTC. Protein product: CASKGHWGNEQFF.

This chain uses TRBV4-1 with TRBJ1-6; 7 nucleotides agree with TRBD1. CDR3 length: 16 amino acids. CDR1 and CDR2 (germline): MGHRA, YSYEKL. V gave up 4 bases and J gave up 9 bases; unmatched junction bases: 12. The CDR3 DNA reads as TGCGCCAGCAGCCGTGGACAGGAACTAAGAAGTTCACCCCTCCACTTT. It translates to CASSRGQELRSSPLHF.

CDR3 DNA: TGTGCCAGCAGCCGGTTTGGTGTCGGGGGCTACAATGAGCAGTTCTTC. It is translated as CASSRFGVGGYNEQFF. The V call is TRBV5-4, the J call TRBJ2-1, with D possibly TRBD2 on 6 matching bases. Germline CDR1 and CDR2: SGHNT and YYREEE (reference sequence). The V end lost 4 bases, the J end lost 3 bases, and 17 bases lay between the germline ends. CDR3 length: 16 amino acids.

The chain employs TRBV11-2 and TRBJ2-3, with a weak D call TRBD2 (5 bases). Trimming removed 5 bases at V and 2 bases at J, with 11 bases between. CDR1 is SGHAT, CDR2 FQNNGV, per germline. This CDR3 contains 14 residues. The CDR3 reads CASSPGGSTDTQYF. The CDR3 region has the DNA TGTGCCAGCAGCCCCGGAGGTTCCACAGATACGCAGTATTTT.

This CDR3 is CASSSPGQPSYEQYF. CDR3 DNA sequence: TGTGCCAGCAGCTCACCGGGACAGCCCTCCTACGAGCAGTACTTC. The chain combines TRBV11-2 with TRBJ2-7, with 7 bases identical to TRBD1. The V and J ends lost 4 bases and 0 bases, in that order; junction bases with no gene match: 6. The CDR3 is made up of 15 amino acids. The germline V gene encodes CDR1 SGHAT and CDR2 FQNNGV.

The J gene is TRBJ1-1, the V gene TRBV28, with D possibly matching TRBD1 (5 bases). Trimming pared 2 bases from V and 2 bases from J, leaving 21 bases between. The germline CDR1 and CDR2 sequences are MDHEN and SYDVKM. The CDR3 runs to 18 residues. The CDR3 DNA reads TGTGCCAGCAGTTTAAAACTGTGGGGGGGAGTCGCCAACACTGAAGCTTTCTTT. Translation: CASSLKLWGGVANTEAFF.

The chain employs TRBV5-1 and TRBJ2-5; D gene uncertain. Germline V gene lookup returns CDR1 SGHRS and CDR2 YFSETQ. Trimming took 1 base from V and 1 from J, leaving 14 bases between them. The CDR3 is 16 amino acids. CDR3 DNA sequence: TGCGCCAGCAGCTTGAATTCGCCGCGTTTCCAAGAGACCCAGTACTTC. Translation gives CASSLNSPRFQETQYF.

The V and J genes are TRBV11-2 and TRBJ2-2; 13 bases match TRBD2. V lost 6 bases, J lost 6 bases, and 13 bases stayed unmatched. CDR1 and CDR2 from the germline V gene are SGHAT and FQNNGV. The CDR3 sequence is 18 residues long. The CDR3: CASSHTSGRALSSGELFF. The CDR3 nucleotides are TGTGCCAGCAGTCATACTAGCGGGAGGGCCCTGAGCTCCGGGGAGCTGTTTTTT.

The chain combines TRBV25-1 with TRBJ2-5; D unresolved. This CDR3 region has 14 residues. In germline, CDR1 is MGHDK, CDR2 SYGVNS. Trimming stripped 3 bases from V and 3 bases from J, with 11 bases between. As DNA, the CDR3 is TGTGCCAGCAGTGATTGGCAGGCCGAAGAGACCCAGTACTTC. Amino acids: CASSDWQAEETQYF.

V gene TRBV7-6 combines with J gene TRBJ2-2; 14 bases align to TRBD2. From germline, CDR1 is SGHVS and CDR2 FNYEAQ. V was clipped by 4 bases and J by 8 bases; unmatched bases: 6. The CDR3 is 16 residues long. The CDR3 protein is CASSWGTSGGLGELFF. CDR3 DNA sequence: TGTGCCAGCAGCTGGGGGACTAGCGGGGGACTAGGGGAGCTGTTTTTT.

The chain is built from TRBV27 and TRBJ1-4; a weak D match, TRBD1 (6 bases). The V and J ends lost 5 bases and 1 base respectively, with 8 bases between them. CDR1 and CDR2 from the germline V gene are MNHEY and SMNVEV (reference sequence). The CDR3 runs to 14 residues. This CDR3 reads CASSPQGTNEKLFF. CDR3 in DNA: TGTGCCAGCAGTCCACAGGGAACTAATGAAAAACTGTTTTTT.